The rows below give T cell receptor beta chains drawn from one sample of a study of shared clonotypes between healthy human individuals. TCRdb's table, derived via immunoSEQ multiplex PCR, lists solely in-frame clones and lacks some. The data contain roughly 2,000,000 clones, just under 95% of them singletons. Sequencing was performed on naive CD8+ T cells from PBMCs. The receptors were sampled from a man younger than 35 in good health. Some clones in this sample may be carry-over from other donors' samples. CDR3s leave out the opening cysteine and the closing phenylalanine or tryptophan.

CDR3aa: ASSYVPSTEAF
j_gene: TRBJ1-1
len: 11
v_gene: TRBV6-5

CDR3aa: ASSDKREIDEQF
j_gene: TRBJ2-1
len: 12
v_gene: TRBV13

CDR3aa: ASSRQRLKLETQY
j_gene: TRBJ2-5
len: 13
v_gene: TRBV6-5

CDR3aa: ASSLPGRNTEAF
j_gene: TRBJ1-1
len: 12
v_gene: TRBV7-9

CDR3aa: ASSEDTTGGTQY
j_gene: TRBJ2-3
len: 12
v_gene: TRBV25-1

CDR3aa: ASSPWGEKLF
j_gene: TRBJ1-4
len: 10
v_gene: TRBV6-6

CDR3aa: ASSRHTPTSEYNEQF
j_gene: TRBJ2-1
len: 15
v_gene: TRBV4-1

CDR3aa: ASSSEPLYEQY
j_gene: TRBJ2-7
len: 11
v_gene: TRBV7-8

CDR3aa: ASSQRLGPGETQY
j_gene: TRBJ2-5
len: 13
v_gene: TRBV4-3

CDR3aa: ASSFSDGSWVQF
j_gene: TRBJ2-1
len: 12
v_gene: TRBV5-1

CDR3aa: ASSQEGTSGTYEQY
j_gene: TRBJ2-7
len: 14
v_gene: TRBV4-1

CDR3aa: ASSLSGQQGPGNTIY
j_gene: TRBJ1-3
len: 15
v_gene: TRBV27

CDR3aa: ASQGDRASYEQY
j_gene: TRBJ2-7
len: 12
v_gene: TRBV25-1

CDR3aa: ASSLKGTGFYGYT
j_gene: TRBJ1-2
len: 13
v_gene: TRBV27

CDR3aa: ASSYSTGQRAYEQY
j_gene: TRBJ2-7
len: 14
v_gene: TRBV6-5

CDR3aa: ASSPQPTMFGYNEQF
j_gene: TRBJ2-1
len: 15
v_gene: TRBV27

CDR3aa: ASSARRDYNEQF
j_gene: TRBJ2-1
len: 12
v_gene: TRBV5-4

CDR3aa: SVEVQGRNYGYT
j_gene: TRBJ1-2
len: 12
v_gene: TRBV29-1

CDR3aa: ASSSTDPNEKLF
j_gene: TRBJ1-4
len: 12
v_gene: TRBV27

CDR3aa: ASSLGRDLVADTQY
j_gene: TRBJ2-3
len: 14
v_gene: TRBV5-6

CDR3aa: ASSLSVSEAF
j_gene: TRBJ1-1
len: 10
v_gene: TRBV7-9

CDR3aa: ASSQLLTGYEQY
j_gene: TRBJ2-7
len: 12
v_gene: TRBV4-1

CDR3aa: ASGSGPSGYTQY
j_gene: TRBJ2-3
len: 12
v_gene: TRBV11-2

CDR3aa: ASSGGLGGGYGYT
j_gene: TRBJ1-2
len: 13
v_gene: TRBV27

CDR3aa: ASSQDFFATPSGANVLT
j_gene: TRBJ2-6
len: 17
v_gene: TRBV4-3

CDR3aa: ASSFRGWRGNDNEQF
j_gene: TRBJ2-1
len: 15
v_gene: TRBV27

CDR3aa: AISDEGLREQY
j_gene: TRBJ2-7
len: 11
v_gene: TRBV10-3

CDR3aa: ASSPGQGASYEQY
j_gene: TRBJ2-7
len: 13
v_gene: TRBV19

CDR3aa: ASRGIFGYEQY
j_gene: TRBJ2-7
len: 11
v_gene: TRBV27

CDR3aa: ASKPGLNYGYT
j_gene: TRBJ1-2
len: 11
v_gene: TRBV27

CDR3aa: ASTRRTGEPSSYNEQF
j_gene: TRBJ2-1
len: 16
v_gene: TRBV13

CDR3aa: ASSLATYNEQF
j_gene: TRBJ2-1
len: 11
v_gene: TRBV7-9

CDR3aa: ASRLGDTQY
j_gene: TRBJ2-3
len: 9
v_gene: TRBV4-1

CDR3aa: ASSLGLAGVYEQY
j_gene: TRBJ2-7
len: 13
v_gene: TRBV5-1

CDR3aa: ASRPTGYTEAF
j_gene: TRBJ1-1
len: 11
v_gene: TRBV28

CDR3aa: ASSFRRTRLVGTQY
j_gene: TRBJ2-5
len: 14
v_gene: TRBV11-1

CDR3aa: ASSVDRVGQPQH
j_gene: TRBJ1-5
len: 12
v_gene: TRBV5-5

CDR3aa: ASSIRVSYEQY
j_gene: TRBJ2-7
len: 11
v_gene: TRBV27

CDR3aa: ASSPGTGGTDTQY
j_gene: TRBJ2-3
len: 13
v_gene: TRBV28

CDR3aa: ASSMAGVSPQH
j_gene: TRBJ1-5
len: 11
v_gene: TRBV19

CDR3aa: ASSSNLAGPSDTQY
j_gene: TRBJ2-3
len: 14
v_gene: TRBV7-3

CDR3aa: TSSQDIAGGPGQTGELF
j_gene: TRBJ2-2
len: 17
v_gene: TRBV1